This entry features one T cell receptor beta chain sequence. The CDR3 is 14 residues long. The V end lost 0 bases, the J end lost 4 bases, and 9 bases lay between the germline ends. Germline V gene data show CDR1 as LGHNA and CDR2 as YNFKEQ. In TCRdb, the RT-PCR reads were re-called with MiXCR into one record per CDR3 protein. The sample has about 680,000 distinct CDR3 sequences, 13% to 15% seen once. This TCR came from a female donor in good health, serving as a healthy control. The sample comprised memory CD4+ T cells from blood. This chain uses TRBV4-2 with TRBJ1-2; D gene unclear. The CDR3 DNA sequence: TGTGCCAGCAGCCAAGAAGGACGAACCTATGGCTACACCTTC. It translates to CASSQEGRTYGYTF.